The clone carrying this T cell receptor (beta chain) was counted many times. Time point indicated: technical triplicate 1. This specimen belongs to a study of neurological immune-mediated disorders. TCRdb reprocessed the 5' RACE reads with MiXCR, giving one entry per CDR3 protein. In the table there are roughly 41,000 distinct CDR3 sequences, more than 9.5% of which are singletons. Trimming removed 4 bases at V and 3 bases at J, with 15 bases between. The germline V gene encodes CDR1 LGHNA and CDR2 YNFKEQ. The CDR3 runs to 15 residues. Sequencing used PBMCs. The chain recombines TRBV4-2 with TRBJ1-2; D remains unclear. This receptor was obtained from a man in his 60s with HTLV-1-associated myelopathy (HAM/TSP). CDR3 loop: CASSPFIGEDYGYTF. Here the CDR3 DNA reads TGTGCCAGCAGCCCCTTTATCGGGGAGGACTATGGCTACACCTTC.